The next 24 T cell receptor beta chains were all read from a single sample in a study of cytomegalovirus exposure and HLA in healthy donors. PCR used 60 Vbeta primers and 13 Jbeta primers. TCRdb's table, derived via immunoSEQ multiplex PCR, lists solely in-frame clones and lacks some. The sample table includes some 120,000 clones. Sequencing was carried out using PBMCs. These receptors were obtained from a woman aged 60-75 years in good health and CMV-seronegative.

The chain uses TRBV7-3 and TRBJ1-1; TRBD1 matches at 8 bases. V shed 4 bases and J 3 bases; nucleotides not matched to a gene: 10. This CDR3 is 16 amino acids long. CDR1 and CDR2 from the germline V gene are SGHTA and FQGTGA. The CDR3 region is CASSSYRGGRHTEAFF. In DNA form, the CDR3 reads TGTGCCAGCAGCTCTTACAGGGGGGGAAGGCACACTGAAGCTTTCTTT.

The genes are TRBV2 and TRBJ1-6; D gene unclear. The CDR3 has 13 amino acids. Germline V lookup: CDR1 SNHLY, CDR2 FYNNEI. Trimming pared 10 bases from V and 1 base from J, leaving 8 bases between. The CDR3, as DNA: TGTGCCACTGGCGGGTCCTATAATTCACCCCTCCACTTT. Translation gives CATGGSYNSPLHF. Combining the CDR3 with reference TRBV2 and TRBJ1-6 gives the whole variable domain EPEVTQTPSHQVTQMGQEVILRCVPISNHLYFYWYRQILGQKVEFLVSFYNNEISEKSEIFDDQFSVERPDGSNFTLKIRSTKLEDSAMYFCATGGSYNSPLHFGNGTRLTVT.

The chain combines TRBV7-2 with TRBJ2-1; 7 nucleotides line up with TRBD2. The V and J ends lost 5 bases and 2 bases, in that order; junction bases with no gene match: 6. CDR3 size: 15 residues. CDR1 and CDR2 (germline): SGHTA, FQGNSA. DNA for the CDR3: TGTGCCAGCAGCCGCGGGAGTCTCGCCTACAATGAGCAGTTCTTC. Its translation is CASSRGSLAYNEQFF.

The chain joins TRBV18 to TRBJ1-6; D is unresolved. Germline V gene lookup returns CDR1 KGHSH and CDR2 LQKENI. Trimming left V 3 bases short and J 7 bases short, with 13 bases between. The CDR3 consists of 15 residues. CDR3 nucleotide sequence: TGTGCCAGCTCACCTAACGGACTGCCCAATTCACCCCTCCACTTT. As protein: CASSPNGLPNSPLHF.

The chain employs TRBV9 and TRBJ2-2, with D perhaps TRBD2 (5 bases). Trimming removed 0 bases from V and 6 bases from J, with 9 bases in between. In germline, CDR1 is SGDLS, CDR2 YYNGEE. The CDR3 has 14 residues. DNA for the CDR3: TGTGCCAGCAGCGTAGGAGGGTCGGCCGGGGAGCTGTTTTTT. It specifies CASSVGGSAGELFF.

The rearrangement uses TRBV28 and TRBJ1-5; TRBD1 aligns across 8 bases. Germline CDR1 and CDR2: MDHEN and SYDVKM. The CDR3 is made up of 20 amino acids. After removal of 6 bases from V and 0 bases from J, the junction contained 19 bases not matched to a gene. The CDR3 loop reads CASSRKTGRTGLGSNQPQHF. The CDR3 bases are TGTGCCAGCAGCCGCAAGACTGGACGGACAGGGTTAGGTAGCAATCAGCCCCAGCATTTT.

The genes are TRBV7-3 and TRBJ1-1, with TRBD1 matching 10 bases. Germline V gene data show CDR1 as SGHTA and CDR2 as FQGTGA. Trimming took 2 bases from V and 5 from J; bases not matched to a gene: 5. The CDR3 loop spans 15 amino acids. The CDR3 bases are TGTGCCAGCAGCTTAGGGGACAGGGGACGGACTGAAGCTTTCTTT. This sequence encodes CASSLGDRGRTEAFF.

The chain links TRBV7-9 to TRBJ1-2, with D perhaps matching TRBD1 (6 bases). The V and J ends lost 5 bases and 4 bases respectively, with 20 bases between them. CDR3 length equals 16 residues. From germline, CDR1 is SEHNR and CDR2 FQNEAQ (reference sequence). CDR3 sequence: CASSHPRTDSPYGYTF. The CDR3 nucleotides are TGTGCCAGCAGCCACCCGAGGACAGACTCCCCCTATGGCTACACCTTC.

This chain connects TRBV11-3 to TRBJ2-3; TRBD1 might be the D (5 bases). Per germline, CDR1 SGHNT and CDR2 YENEEA. The CDR3 runs 14 residues. The V gene lost 5 bases and the J gene lost 3 bases, with 12 bases spanning the gap. The CDR3 protein is CASSKGLRTDTQYF. CDR3 DNA sequence: TGTGCCAGCAGCAAGGGGTTAAGGACAGATACGCAGTATTTT.

The chain combines TRBV5-6 with TRBJ2-7; 7 bases map to TRBD1. This CDR3 has 15 amino acids. Looked up from germline, CDR1 is SGHDT and CDR2 is YYEEEE. V was clipped by 0 bases and J by 3 bases; unmatched bases: 6. The CDR3 bases are TGTGCCAGCAGCTTGGATGGGGGACAGAGCTACGAGCAGTACTTC. It is translated as CASSLDGGQSYEQYF.

Turning to this clone: Other nucleotide sequences in the sample specify the same CDR3. This sequence joins TRBV19 and TRBJ1-5, with TRBD1 as a possible D gene (6 bases). The CDR3 contains 14 residues. Germline loops: CDR1 LNHDA, CDR2 SQIVND (reference sequence). Trimming shortened V by 6 bases and J by 0 bases, and 9 bases separated the two germline ends. This chain's CDR3 is CASSPDSSNQPQHF. DNA for the CDR3: TGTGCCAGTAGCCCGGACAGTAGCAATCAGCCCCAGCATTTT.

The rearrangement uses TRBV7-8 and TRBJ2-7; 11 positions match TRBD2. Trimming took 2 bases from V and 4 from J; bases not matched to a gene: 7. The CDR3 is 16 residues long. Germline values: CDR1 SGHVS, CDR2 FQNEAQ. CDR3 sequence (DNA): TGTGCCAGCAGCTTAACCGGCGGGACTAGCGGTTACGAGCAGTACTTC. Translating gives CASSLTGGTSGYEQYF.

In nucleotides, the CDR3 is TGCGCCAGCAGCCAAGCTGAGGCGCCGAGCAATCAGCCCCAGCATTTT. This codes for CASSQAEAPSNQPQHF. The gene calls are TRBV4-1 and TRBJ1-5, with D unresolved. This CDR3 comprises 16 residues. The ends were cut back, 1 base at V and 1 base at J, with 11 bases in the middle. In germline, CDR1 is MGHRA, CDR2 YSYEKL.

The V gene is TRBV5-1, the J gene TRBJ1-4; D call uncertain. V dropped 4 bases and J dropped 4 bases, with 14 bases sitting between them. In germline, CDR1 is SGHRS, CDR2 YFSETQ. This CDR3 has 15 residues. The CDR3 DNA reads TGCGCCAGCAGCACCCCACAGATGATTAATGAAAAACTGTTTTTT. It encodes CASSTPQMINEKLFF.

This rearrangement joins TRBV5-1 to TRBJ1-1, with 8 bases that match TRBD1. The germline gives CDR1 SGHRS, CDR2 YFSETQ. After removal of 4 bases from V and 1 base from J, the junction contained 6 bases not matched to a gene. CDR3 length: 15 residues. The CDR3 loop is CASSRRDRKNTEAFF. For the CDR3, the DNA is TGCGCCAGCAGCCGTCGGGACAGGAAGAACACTGAAGCTTTCTTT.

The V gene is TRBV10-3, the J gene TRBJ2-1, with a weak D call TRBD1 (6 bases). The V end was cut by 6 bases, the J end by 8 bases, with 14 bases between. This CDR3 has 13 residues. The germline V gene encodes CDR1 ENHRY and CDR2 SYGVKD. Here the CDR3 DNA reads TGTGCCATCAGAGAGAGAACAGGGCATGAGCAGTTCTTC. Protein sequence: CAIRERTGHEQFF.

The chain uses TRBV19 and TRBJ1-1; D is ambiguous. Germline V gives CDR1 LNHDA, CDR2 SQIVND (reference sequence). CDR3 size: 11 residues. The V end was cut by 1 base, the J end by 7 bases, with 4 bases between. CDR3 bases: TGTGCCAGTAGTATAGGACTTGAAGCTTTCTTT. Translation: CASSIGLEAFF. The complete variable domain, with remaining parts taken from reference TRBV19 and TRBJ1-1, reads DGGITQSPKYLFRKEGQNVTLSCEQNLNHDAMYWYRQDPGQGLRLIYYSQIVNDFQKGDIAEGYSVSREKKESFPLTVTSAQKNPTAFYLCASSIGLEAFFGQGTRLTVV.

Concerning this clone itself: The sample carries other DNA sequences with the same CDR3. The chain has TRBV15 and TRBJ1-1; D is perhaps TRBD1 (5 bases). The CDR3 is made up of 15 amino acids. Germline loops: CDR1 LNHNV, CDR2 YYDKDF (reference sequence). The V gene lost 0 bases and the J gene lost 1 base, with 9 bases spanning the gap. CDR3 nucleotides: TGTGCCACCAGCAGAGATCTAGGGGCGAACACTGAAGCTTTCTTT. It encodes CATSRDLGANTEAFF.

The gene calls are TRBV10-3 and TRBJ1-2, with D perhaps TRBD1 (6 bases). CDR3 length equals 13 residues. Germline-derived CDR1 and CDR2 are ENHRY and SYGVKD. Deletions cut 3 bases from V and 4 bases from J, with 9 bases between. CDR3 residues: CAISDQGGYGYTF. CDR3 bases: TGTGCCATCAGTGACCAAGGGGGCTATGGCTACACCTTC.

The CDR3 DNA sequence: TGCGCCAGCAGCCTCCGGCTTGAGAGCGACATTCAGTACTTC. It specifies CASSLRLESDIQYF. The J gene is TRBJ2-4, the V gene TRBV5-1; D is unclear. Germline V gene sequence: CDR1 SGHRS, CDR2 YFSETQ. V shed 4 bases and J shed 8 bases, with 16 bases lying between them. The CDR3 is made up of 14 amino acids.

Notes on this clone: Within the sample, other DNA sequences also encode this same CDR3. The rearrangement uses TRBV9 and TRBJ2-1; D ambiguous. CDR1 is SGDLS, CDR2 YYNGEE, per germline. Trimming removed 0 bases from V and 3 bases from J, with 10 bases in between. The CDR3 runs to 15 residues. As DNA, the CDR3 is TGTGCCAGCAGCGTAGGAGGAACCGTCTACAATGAGCAGTTCTTC. The encoded protein is CASSVGGTVYNEQFF. The whole variable domain, remainder taken from reference TRBV9 and TRBJ2-1, is DSGVTQTPKHLITATGQRVTLRCSPRSGDLSVYWYQQSLDQGLQFLIQYYNGEERAKGNILERFSAQQFPDLHSELNLSSLELGDSALYFCASSVGGTVYNEQFFGPGTRLTVL.

The chain couples TRBV7-3 to TRBJ2-5, with a weak D call TRBD2 (5 bases). The closer fit of TRBJ2-7 to the DNA end suggests the J call may be wrong. CDR3 size: 16 residues. CDR1 is SGHTA, CDR2 FQGTGA, per germline. CDR3 residues: CASSLTLMTKSYEQYF. In DNA, the CDR3 is TGTGCCAGCAGCTTAACGTTGATGACTAAATCCTACGAGCAGTACTTC.

This chain joins TRBV9 and TRBJ2-3; 12 nucleotides align to TRBD1. The CDR3 covers 15 residues. Germline loops: CDR1 SGDLS, CDR2 YYNGEE. V lost 5 bases, J lost 6 bases, and 7 bases stayed unmatched. The CDR3 sequence: CASSAGTGGADTQYF. The CDR3 DNA sequence: TGTGCCAGCAGTGCTGGGACAGGGGGCGCGGATACGCAGTATTTT.

This chain connects TRBV6-5 to TRBJ1-1; D is perhaps TRBD1 (5 bases). The CDR3 is 14 residues long. The V end lost 6 bases, the J end lost 3 bases, and 14 bases lay between the germline ends. Germline V lookup: CDR1 MNHEY, CDR2 SVGAGI. CDR3 bases: TGTGCCAGCAGGGGGCTAGGGGTCGACACTGAAGCTTTCTTT. It translates to CASRGLGVDTEAFF.